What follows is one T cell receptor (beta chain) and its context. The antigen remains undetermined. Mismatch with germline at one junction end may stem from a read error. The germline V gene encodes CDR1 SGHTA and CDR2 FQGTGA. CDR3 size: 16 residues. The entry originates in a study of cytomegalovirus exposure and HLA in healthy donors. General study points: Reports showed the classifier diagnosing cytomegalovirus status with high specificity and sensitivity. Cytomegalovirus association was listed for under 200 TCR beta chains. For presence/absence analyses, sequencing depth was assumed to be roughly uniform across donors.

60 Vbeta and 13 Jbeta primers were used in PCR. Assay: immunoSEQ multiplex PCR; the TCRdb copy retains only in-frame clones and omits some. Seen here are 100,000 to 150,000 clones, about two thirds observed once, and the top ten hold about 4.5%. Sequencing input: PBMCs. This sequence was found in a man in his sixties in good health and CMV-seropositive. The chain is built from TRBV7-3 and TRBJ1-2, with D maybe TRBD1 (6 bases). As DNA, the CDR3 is TGTGCCGGCAGCCCCCAGGGACACTCACTGGGCTATGGCTACACCTTC. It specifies CAGSPQGHSLGYGYTF. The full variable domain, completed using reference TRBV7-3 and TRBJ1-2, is GAGVSQTPSNKVTEKGKYVELRCDPISGHTALYWYRQSLGQGPEFLIYFQGTGAADDSGLPNDRFFAVRPEGSVSTLKIQRTERGDSAVYLCAGSPQGHSLGYGYTFGSGTRLTVV.